The rows below give T cell receptor beta chains drawn from one sample of a study of OX40 agonist ivuxolimab in advanced cancers. This table comes from immunoSEQ multiplex PCR, and its TCRdb copy is limited to in-frame clones, with some not included. The data show 41,000 or so clones, around four fifths seen once. The sample here was CD4+ or CD8+ T cells sorted from blood, taken in a trial of the OX40 agonist ivuxolimab. These receptors all stem from an adult with an advanced solid tumor such as melanoma, head and neck, liver or kidney cancer. Each CDR3 is given with its conserved first and last residue. The D gene is left open where the match is weak. Size tells how often a clone was seen (once, few, many) or the class of an expanded clone, and some rows leave it out.

cdr3_aa,cdr3_nt,clone_size,d_call,cdr3_length,j_call,v_call
CASSYSTQPLNYGYTF,TGTGCCAGCAGTTACTCGACGCAGCCCCTTAACTATGGCTACACCTTC,NA,NA,16,TRBJ1-2,TRBV6-5
CASSLAGRGQPQHF,TGTGCCAGCAGCTTAGCAGGGCGGGGTCAGCCCCAGCATTTT,NA,NA,14,TRBJ1-5,TRBV7-9
CASNLGGAGTEAFF,TGTGCCAGCAACTTAGGGGGGGCTGGAACTGAAGCTTTCTTT,large,NA,14,TRBJ1-1,TRBV28
CASSSDRGRVIDETQYF,TGTGCCAGCAGCTCCGACAGGGGGCGCGTGATTGATGAGACCCAGTACTTC,NA,TRBD1,17,TRBJ2-5,TRBV5-6
CAWSIRTGNTIYF,TGTGCCTGGAGTATCCGGACTGGAAACACCATATATTTT,NA,NA,13,TRBJ1-3,TRBV30
CASSTERIAGDINEQFF,TGTGCCAGCAGCACCGAGAGGATAGCGGGAGACATAAATGAGCAGTTCTTC,NA,TRBD2,17,TRBJ2-1,TRBV9
CASSSGRDRGREQYF,TGTGCCAGCAGTTCGGGCCGGGACAGGGGTAGGGAGCAGTACTTC,NA,TRBD1,15,TRBJ2-7,TRBV27
CASSLQGGSPTYEQYF,TGTGCCAGCAGCTTGCAGGGAGGGTCCCCCACCTACGAGCAGTACTTC,NA,TRBD2,16,TRBJ2-7,TRBV5-6
CSVLFRPMNTEAFF,TGCAGCGTCCTTTTCAGGCCTATGAACACTGAAGCTTTCTTT,once,NA,14,TRBJ1-1,TRBV29-1
CATSRIHGGLTEAFF,TGTGCCACCAGCAGAATACATGGGGGCTTAACAGAAGCTTTCTTT,NA,NA,15,TRBJ1-1,TRBV15
CASSVTGGLAGGQDEQFF,TGTGCCAGCAGCGTAACGGGTGGACTAGCGGGAGGGCAGGATGAGCAGTTCTTC,NA,TRBD2,18,TRBJ2-1,TRBV9
CASSVGGRVINEQFF,TGTGCCAGCTCAGTGGGAGGGAGAGTGATCAATGAGCAGTTCTTC,NA,TRBD2,15,TRBJ2-1,TRBV18
CASSLALASGFSYEQYF,TGTGCCAGCAGCTTAGCGCTCGCTAGCGGGTTCTCCTACGAGCAGTACTTC,NA,TRBD2,17,TRBJ2-7,TRBV7-9
CASSKTGTAYGYTF,TGTGCCAGCAGTAAAACCGGGACAGCCTATGGCTACACCTTC,NA,TRBD1,14,TRBJ1-2,TRBV6-5
CASSSKGETQYF,TGTGCCAGCAGTTCCAAGGGAGAGACCCAGTACTTC,NA,NA,12,TRBJ2-5,TRBV28
CASSLGGSANYGYTF,TGCGCCAGCAGCTTGGGGGGCAGTGCTAACTATGGCTACACCTTC,NA,NA,15,TRBJ1-2,TRBV5-1
CASSVYRNYGYTF,TGTGCCAGCAGTGTCTACCGTAACTATGGCTACACCTTC,NA,NA,13,TRBJ1-2,TRBV2
CAWSPVGLAGVSYNEQFF,TGTGCCTGGAGTCCCGTGGGACTAGCGGGAGTCTCCTACAATGAGCAGTTCTTC,NA,TRBD2,18,TRBJ2-1,TRBV30
CASSVGRSYGNTIYF,TGTGCCAGCAGCGTGGGCCGATCCTATGGAAACACCATATATTTT,NA,NA,15,TRBJ1-3,TRBV11-2
CAISESNLLQGWSNSPLHF,TGTGCCATCAGTGAGTCGAATCTGTTACAGGGATGGAGTAATTCACCCCTCCACTTT,few,NA,19,TRBJ1-6,TRBV10-3
CASAPPGLQPQHF,TGTGCCAGTGCCCCGCCCGGGCTACAGCCCCAGCATTTT,NA,NA,13,TRBJ1-5,TRBV19
CASSIGQSYNEQFF,TGTGCCAGTAGTATCGGGCAGTCCTACAATGAGCAGTTCTTC,NA,NA,14,TRBJ2-1,TRBV19
CASSLRRAQETQYF,TGTGCCAGCAGCCTCCGACGGGCCCAAGAGACCCAGTACTTC,NA,NA,14,TRBJ2-5,TRBV7-2
CASRGAESSKNIQYF,TGTGCCAGCAGAGGGGCTGAGTCATCCAAAAACATTCAGTACTTC,NA,NA,15,TRBJ2-4,TRBV28
CASSLAGSWGRFYEQYF,TGTGCCAGCAGCTTGGCCGGGTCCTGGGGACGGTTCTACGAGCAGTACTTC,NA,NA,17,TRBJ2-7,TRBV5-6
CASSRVGELAKNIQYF,TGTGCCAGCAGTAGGGTGGGGGAATTAGCCAAAAACATTCAGTACTTC,NA,NA,16,TRBJ2-4,TRBV28
CASSLGGSNTGELFF,TGTGCCAGCAGCTTAGGCGGTTCGAACACCGGGGAGCTGTTTTTT,NA,NA,15,TRBJ2-2,TRBV5-5
CASSGYRGRNTEAFF,TGTGCCAGCAGTGGATACAGGGGACGCAACACTGAAGCTTTCTTT,few,TRBD1,15,TRBJ1-1,TRBV25-1
CASKATGQPYSNQPQHF,TGTGCCAGTAAAGCGACTGGGCAGCCCTATAGCAATCAGCCCCAGCATTTT,NA,NA,17,TRBJ1-5,TRBV19
CASCSGGWNEQFF,TGCGCCAGCTGTAGCGGGGGCTGGAATGAGCAGTTCTTC,NA,TRBD2,13,TRBJ2-1,TRBV5-1
CASSFRGAYYGYTF,TGTGCCAGCAGCTTCCGGGGGGCCTACTATGGCTACACCTTC,NA,NA,14,TRBJ1-2,TRBV5-6
CASRTTREQYF,TGTGCCAGCAGGACAACAAGGGAGCAGTACTTC,NA,NA,11,TRBJ2-7,TRBV6-6
CASSSQGARVTEAFF,TGTGCCAGCAGTTCCCAGGGGGCGCGGGTAACTGAAGCTTTCTTT,few,TRBD1,15,TRBJ1-1,TRBV28
CASSLDPGANYGYTF,TGTGCCAGCAGCTTAGACCCAGGGGCTAACTATGGCTACACCTTC,NA,NA,15,TRBJ1-2,TRBV11-3
CASSLGSGQMQYF,TGTGCCAGCAGCTTAGGCAGCGGGCAGATGCAGTATTTT,once,NA,13,TRBJ2-3,TRBV7-2
CASSKDHNYGYTF,TGTGCCAGCAGTAAGGACCATAACTATGGCTACACCTTC,NA,NA,13,TRBJ1-2,TRBV28